One T cell receptor beta chain is described in this entry. What it binds is unknown. The data were produced by immunoSEQ multiplex PCR, yet TCRdb's version contains in-frame clones alone and is incomplete. The sample lists 650,000 to 750,000 clones, about three quarters occurring once. The data originate from a study of shared clonotypes between healthy human individuals. The CDR3 loop spans 17 amino acids. CDR1 and CDR2 from the germline V gene are SEHNR and FQNEAQ (reference sequence). V was cut by 3 bases and J by 0 bases, with 14 bases left in between. General observations from the study: Naive subsets tended to show greater estimated richness than memory subsets.

The clonotype originates from a woman aged 25 to 39 in good health. The genes are TRBV7-9 and TRBJ1-4; no clear D. The sequencing sample was made of memory CD4+ T cells sorted from blood. Subset in this sample: CD45RA-negative fraction. CDR3 residues: CASSFRRAPATNEKLFF. In DNA, the CDR3 is TGTGCCAGCAGCTTTAGACGGGCCCCGGCAACTAATGAAAAACTGTTTTTT.